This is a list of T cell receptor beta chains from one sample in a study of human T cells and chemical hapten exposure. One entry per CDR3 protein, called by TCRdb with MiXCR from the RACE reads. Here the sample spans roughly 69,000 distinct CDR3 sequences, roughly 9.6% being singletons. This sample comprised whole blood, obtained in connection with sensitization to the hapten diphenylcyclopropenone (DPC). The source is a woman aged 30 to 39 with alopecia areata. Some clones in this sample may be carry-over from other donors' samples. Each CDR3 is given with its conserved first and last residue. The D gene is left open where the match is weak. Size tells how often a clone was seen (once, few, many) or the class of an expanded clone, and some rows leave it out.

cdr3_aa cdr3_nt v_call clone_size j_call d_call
CASSERGTRDEQYF TGCGCCAGCAGTGAGCGGGGGACTAGGGACGAGCAGTACTTC TRBV10-2 many TRBJ2-7 TRBD2
CASSFGPLGSGNTIYF TGTGCCAGCAGCTTCGGACCCTTGGGCTCTGGAAACACCATATATTTT TRBV11-3 . TRBJ1-3 .
CASSRRDRGLYEQYF TGTGCCAGCAGCCGCCGGGACAGGGGACTCTACGAGCAGTACTTC TRBV7-8 . TRBJ2-7 TRBD1
CSVERASGRDETQYF TGCAGCGTTGAAAGGGCTAGCGGGAGGGATGAGACCCAGTACTTC TRBV29-1 . TRBJ2-5 TRBD2
CASSLVAGRTDTQYF TGTGCCAGCAGCTTAGTAGCGGGGCGCACAGATACGCAGTATTTT TRBV7-2 few TRBJ2-3 TRBD2
CASLGVNTEAFF TGTGCCAGCCTCGGGGTAAACACTGAAGCTTTCTTT TRBV18 few TRBJ1-1 .
CASVLAGAGTGELFF TGTGCCAGCGTCCTAGCGGGAGCCGGGACCGGGGAGCTGTTTTTT TRBV11-2 many TRBJ2-2 TRBD2
CASSFSPNYGYTF TGTGCCAGCAGCTTCTCCCCTAACTATGGCTACACCTTC TRBV11-3 many TRBJ1-2 .
CASGQLGTQYF TGCGCCAGCGGACAGCTCGGGACCCAGTACTTC TRBV10-2 many TRBJ2-5 .
CASSLAGGLNEQFF TGTGCCAGCAGCCTAGCGGGAGGACTCAATGAGCAGTTCTTC TRBV12-3/TRBV12-4 few TRBJ2-1 TRBD2
CASSFGLAGVEQYF TGTGCCAGCAGCTTCGGGCTAGCGGGAGTCGAGCAGTACTTC TRBV13 many TRBJ2-7 TRBD2
CATSDGLGDNQPQHF TGTGCCACCAGTGATGGCCTTGGGGACAATCAGCCCCAGCATTTT TRBV24-1 . TRBJ1-5 .
CASSPSASSYNEQFF TGTGCCAGCTCACCGTCGGCCAGCTCCTACAATGAGCAGTTCTTC TRBV18 . TRBJ2-1 .
CASSVNSAPNTGELFF TGTGCCAGCAGCGTCAATAGCGCCCCGAACACCGGGGAGCTGTTTTTT TRBV9 many TRBJ2-2 .
CASSVGEEDSGNTIYF TGTGCCAGCAGCGTAGGCGAGGAGGACTCTGGAAACACCATATATTTT TRBV9 . TRBJ1-3 .
CATDESGELFF TGTGCCACCGATGAGTCCGGGGAGCTGTTTTTT TRBV11-2 many TRBJ2-2 .
CASSQDLLGPGNTIYF TGCGCCAGCAGCCAAGATCTCCTGGGGCCTGGAAACACCATATATTTT TRBV4-3 few TRBJ1-3 .
CASSDVGNIQYF TGTGCCAGCAGTGACGTGGGAAACATTCAGTACTTC TRBV25-1 . TRBJ2-4 .
CSANPGSPLNTEAFF TGCAGTGCAAATCCGGGGTCCCCCTTGAACACTGAAGCTTTCTTT TRBV20-1 . TRBJ1-1 .
CASSETGTSSGANVLTF TGTGCCAGCAGTGAGACAGGGACTAGTTCTGGGGCCAACGTCCTGACTTTC TRBV11-3 many TRBJ2-6 .
CASSYLVSKHNEQFF TGTGCCAGCAGTTACCTAGTATCAAAACACAATGAGCAGTTCTTC TRBV6-2/TRBV6-3 few TRBJ2-1 .
CSASNRGPGEKLFF TGCAGTGCTAGTAACAGGGGTCCAGGTGAAAAACTGTTTTTT TRBV20-1 many TRBJ1-4 TRBD1
CSVGATSGGDQETQYF TGCAGCGTTGGGGCGACTAGCGGGGGTGACCAAGAGACCCAGTACTTC TRBV29-1 . TRBJ2-5 TRBD2
CASSPIRTNYGYTF TGTGCCAGCAGCCCCATAAGGACTAACTATGGCTACACCTTC TRBV5-5 . TRBJ1-2 .
CSVVKGADTQYF TGCAGCGTTGTGAAGGGGGCAGATACGCAGTATTTT TRBV29-1 . TRBJ2-3 .
CASRTGPANYGYTF TGCGCCAGCAGGACGGGGCCGGCTAACTATGGCTACACCTTC TRBV5-1 many TRBJ1-2 .
CSVEAAGAQYF TGCAGCGTTGAAGCCGCGGGGGCCCAGTACTTC TRBV29-1 few TRBJ2-5 TRBD2
CASNPGLQETQYF TGTGCCAGCAACCCGGGACTACAAGAGACCCAGTACTTC TRBV6-1 . TRBJ2-5 TRBD2
CASSLDSPRGYGYTF TGTGCCAGCAGCTTAGATTCCCCGCGAGGCTATGGCTACACCTTC TRBV11-3 . TRBJ1-2 .
CAISETPNQPQHF TGTGCCATCAGTGAAACCCCCAATCAGCCCCAGCATTTT TRBV10-3 few TRBJ1-5 .
CASSAWDRGEQYF TGTGCCAGCAGCGCGTGGGACAGGGGCGAGCAGTACTTC TRBV7-9 . TRBJ2-7 TRBD1
CASSLSAGEQLAFF TGTGCCAGCAGCTTGTCGGCAGGGGAGCAATTGGCTTTCTTT TRBV5-4 . TRBJ1-1 .
CASKSKGGDNQPQHF TGTGCCAGCAAATCGAAGGGAGGTGACAATCAGCCCCAGCATTTT TRBV27 . TRBJ1-5 .
CASSAPGQNYNEQFF TGTGCCAGCAGCGCACCGGGACAGAACTACAATGAGCAGTTCTTC TRBV7-2 many TRBJ2-1 TRBD1
CASTQLLRGPYGYTF TGTGCCAGCACCCAATTGCTGCGGGGTCCCTATGGCTACACCTTC TRBV19 few TRBJ1-2 .
CASSTHLAGGGETQYF TGTGCCAGCAGTACCCACCTAGCGGGAGGGGGGGAGACCCAGTACTTC TRBV28 . TRBJ2-5 TRBD2
CASSETGDTEAFF TGTGCCAGCAGTGAAACAGGGGACACTGAAGCTTTCTTT TRBV25-1 many TRBJ1-1 TRBD1
CASRPDRGEMNTEAFF TGTGCCAGCAGACCGGACAGGGGGGAGATGAACACTGAAGCTTTCTTT TRBV6-2/TRBV6-3 . TRBJ1-1 TRBD1
CASTPGGWNSPLHF TGTGCCAGCACCCCAGGGGGTTGGAATTCACCCCTCCACTTT TRBV6-6 . TRBJ1-6 TRBD1